This TCR beta chain was captured in a study of response to subunit inactivated influenza vaccine. General observations from the study: Each seasonal flu vaccination may recruit only limited new T cells, authors suggested.

The CDR3 is 16 residues long. J lost 1 base, V lost 1 base, and 6 bases had no gene match. The germline V gene has CDR1 KGHSH and CDR2 LQKENI. TCRdb itself ran the RT-PCR reads through MiXCR, one entry per CDR3 protein. Found here are about 520,000 distinct CDR3 sequences, roughly 27% of them singletons; the top ten hold about 1.9%. Only a few counts were recorded for this clonotype. The antigen remains unidentified. Source: CD4+ T cells sorted from PBMCs, taken about 5 days after vaccination. This receptor was obtained from a man aged 50 to 60 who received an inactivated influenza vaccine. This rearrangement joins TRBV18 to TRBJ2-7, with 8 bases aligning to TRBD1. The CDR3 DNA sequence: TGTGCCAGCTCACCACGAGGACAGGGAAGATCCTACGAGCAGTACTTC. Translating gives CASSPRGQGRSYEQYF.